Shown below are 32 T cell receptor beta chains from a single sample sequenced in a study of OX40 agonist ivuxolimab in advanced cancers. Sequenced by immunoSEQ multiplex PCR; TCRdb stores in-frame clones only, minus some. This sample has 45,000 or so clones, with more than 70% found just once. Here the sequenced sample was CD4+ or CD8+ T cells sorted from blood, taken in a trial of the OX40 agonist ivuxolimab. The receptors shown here come from an adult with an advanced solid tumor such as melanoma, head and neck, liver or kidney cancer.

The J gene is TRBJ1-6, the V gene TRBV7-9; D gene uncertain. V dropped 6 bases and J dropped 9 bases, with 18 bases sitting between them. Germline CDR1 is SEHNR and CDR2 is FQNEAQ (reference sequence). The CDR3 length is 15 residues. The CDR3 DNA sequence: TGTGCCAGCAGTAAGGGAGAATCATCGGCTTCACCCCTCCACTTT. Its translation: CASSKGESSASPLHF.

The V and J genes are TRBV11-2 and TRBJ2-5; D gene ambiguous. The germline gives CDR1 SGHAT, CDR2 FQNNGV. Trimming removed 1 base at V and 3 bases at J, with 12 bases between. The CDR3 spans 15 residues. The CDR3 sequence: CASSLGGLNKETQYF. The CDR3, as DNA: TGTGCCAGCAGCTTAGGGGGATTGAATAAAGAGACCCAGTACTTC.

This chain joins TRBV7-9 and TRBJ2-5; D gene uncertain. The CDR3 has 13 residues. CDR1 and CDR2 (germline): SEHNR, FQNEAQ (reference sequence). Deletions cut 5 bases from V and 4 bases from J, with 11 bases between. CDR3 DNA: TGTGCCAGCAGCCCTGGCCCGATAGAGACCCAGTACTTC. This encodes CASSPGPIETQYF.

V gene TRBV9 combines with J gene TRBJ2-5; no reliable D call. This CDR3 is 15 amino acids long. The germline V gene encodes CDR1 SGDLS and CDR2 YYNGEE. V dropped 0 bases and J dropped 1 base, with 10 bases sitting between them. The CDR3 sequence is CASSVGFGVQETQYF. CDR3 DNA sequence: TGTGCCAGCAGCGTAGGTTTTGGGGTCCAAGAGACCCAGTACTTC.

This clone appeared once. CDR3 region: CASSRSTSLNPSEQFF. In nucleotides, the CDR3 is TGTGCCAGCAGCCGGTCGACTAGCCTTAACCCTAGTGAGCAGTTCTTC. This chain joins TRBV7-9 and TRBJ2-1; 7 nucleotides match TRBD2. Per the germline V gene, CDR1 is SEHNR and CDR2 is FQNEAQ (reference sequence). This CDR3 comprises 16 residues. V lost 5 bases to trimming and J lost 9 bases; unmatched junction nucleotides: 16.

The gene calls are TRBV7-6 and TRBJ2-1; 8 bases map to TRBD2. The CDR3 totals 14 residues. Looked up from germline, CDR1 is SGHVS and CDR2 is FNYEAQ. Trimming removed 3 bases from V and 8 bases from J; junction bases left unmatched: 6. The CDR3 nucleotides are TGTGCCAGCAGCTTGAGCGGGAGTAGGGATGAGCAGTTCTTC. Translated: CASSLSGSRDEQFF.

The chain employs TRBV2 and TRBJ2-2; D ambiguous. Trimming pared 7 bases from V and 1 base from J, leaving 7 bases between. The V gene's germline CDR1 is SNHLY and CDR2 FYNNEI. The CDR3 spans 13 residues. The CDR3 reads CASKKQNTGELFF. DNA for the CDR3: TGTGCCAGCAAGAAGCAGAACACCGGGGAGCTGTTTTTT.

The chain is built from TRBV11-2 and TRBJ2-7; D ambiguous. V shed 8 bases and J shed 2 bases, with 7 bases lying between them. The CDR3 covers 11 residues. The germline V gene encodes CDR1 SGHAT and CDR2 FQNNGV. CDR3 bases: TGTGCCAGCTTAGGGACCTACGAGCAGTACTTC. This gives the protein CASLGTYEQYF. Full variable domain (remainder filled in from reference TRBV11-2 and TRBJ2-7): EAGVAQSPRYKIIEKRQSVAFWCNPISGHATLYWYQQILGQGPKLLIQFQNNGVVDDSQLPKDRFSAERLKGVDSTLKIQPAKLEDSAVYLCASLGTYEQYFGPGTRLTVT.

This clone was detected only once. V is TRBV29-1 and J is TRBJ1-2; TRBD1 matches 7 bases. Germline CDR1 reads SQVTM; CDR2 reads ANQGSEA. The J segment lost 8 bases and the V segment lost 6 bases, leaving 9 bases of the junction unmatched. This CDR3 has 12 amino acids. The CDR3 DNA follows: TGCAGCGTCACGACAGGGAGAGGGGGCTACACCTTC. Translated: CSVTTGRGGYTF. Combining the CDR3 with reference TRBV29-1 and TRBJ1-2 gives the whole variable domain SAVISQKPSRDICQRGTSLTIQCQVDSQVTMMFWYRQQPGQSLTLIATANQGSEATYESGFVIDKFPISRPNLTFSTLTVSNMSPEDSSIYLCSVTTGRGGYTFGSGTRLTVV.

In its sample, this clone is medium-sized. V is TRBV7-9 and J is TRBJ1-1, with D hard to call. The CDR3 has 13 amino acids. From germline, CDR1 is SEHNR and CDR2 FQNEAQ (reference sequence). Trimming took off 10 bases at V and 1 base at J, with 13 bases between the two ends. Here the CDR3 reads CAIPFDGNTEAFF. The CDR3 coding sequence is TGTGCCATCCCGTTTGACGGGAACACTGAAGCTTTCTTT.

The rearrangement links TRBV6-1 to TRBJ2-7; D not resolved. Trimming stripped 2 bases from V and 3 bases from J, with 8 bases between. This CDR3 has 13 amino acids. CDR1 is MNHNS, CDR2 SASEGT, per germline. The CDR3 region is CASSEPTNYEQYF. The CDR3 bases are TGTGCCAGCAGTGAACCAACCAACTACGAGCAGTACTTC.

This clone occurred a few times. The chain couples TRBV6-5 to TRBJ2-7; a weak D match, TRBD1 (6 bases). The germline gives CDR1 MNHEY, CDR2 SVGAGI. V was cut by 0 bases and J by 4 bases, with 13 bases left in between. This CDR3 region has 15 residues. Here the CDR3 reads CASSYSFRGSYEQYF. The CDR3 DNA sequence: TGTGCCAGCAGTTACTCCTTTAGGGGGTCTTACGAGCAGTACTTC.

V gene TRBV13 combines with J gene TRBJ2-1; TRBD2 might be the D (5 bases). V shed 3 bases and J shed 9 bases, with 12 bases lying between them. The CDR3 loop spans 13 amino acids. Germline assignment: CDR1 PRHDT and CDR2 FYEKMQ (reference sequence). The CDR3 spells CASSFTSNPEQFF. The CDR3, as DNA: TGTGCCAGCAGCTTCACTAGTAATCCTGAGCAGTTCTTC.

The rearrangement uses TRBV5-1 and TRBJ2-1; D is unclear. V shed 4 bases and J shed 5 bases, with 22 bases lying between them. The CDR3 has 17 residues. The germline V gene encodes CDR1 SGHRS and CDR2 YFSETQ. CDR3: CASSLSVRVMVDNEQFF. The CDR3 DNA follows: TGCGCCAGCAGCCTTTCCGTAAGGGTGATGGTGGACAATGAGCAGTTCTTC.

This chain joins TRBV5-4 and TRBJ1-4; no clear D gene. The CDR3 is 19 amino acids. Germline V gene lookup returns CDR1 SGHNT and CDR2 YYREEE (reference sequence). Trimming removed 0 bases from V and 3 bases from J, with 21 bases in between. The CDR3 coding sequence is TGTGCCAGCAGCTTGGATACAACAGATCGGGGATGGGCTAATGAAAAACTGTTTTTT. Translated, it gives CASSLDTTDRGWANEKLFF.

The rearrangement links TRBV5-6 to TRBJ1-2; D may be TRBD1 (5 bases). Germline values: CDR1 SGHDT, CDR2 YYEEEE. The CDR3 consists of 14 residues. V gave up 0 bases and J gave up 5 bases, with 11 bases separating them. Here the CDR3 DNA reads TGTGCCAGCAGCTTGGAGTCCAGGGTTTATGGCTACACCTTC. As protein: CASSLESRVYGYTF. Full variable domain (remainder filled in from reference TRBV5-6 and TRBJ1-2): DAGVTQSPTHLIKTRGQQVTLRCSPKSGHDTVSWYQQALGQGPQFIFQYYEEEERQRGNFPDRFSGHQFPNYSSELNVNALLLGDSALYLCASSLESRVYGYTFGSGTRLTVV.

The chain joins TRBV15 to TRBJ1-5, with 9 bases that match TRBD1. This CDR3 is 18 amino acids long. Trimming took 0 bases from V and 4 from J; bases not matched to a gene: 10. From germline, CDR1 is LNHNV and CDR2 YYDKDF (reference sequence). The CDR3 region has the DNA TGTGCCACCAGCAGAGATCTCGGGGACAGGGAGGGTAATCAGCCCCAGCATTTT. Encoded protein: CATSRDLGDREGNQPQHF. The full variable domain, completed using reference TRBV15 and TRBJ1-5, is DAMVIQNPRYQVTQFGKPVTLSCSQTLNHNVMYWYQQKSSQAPKLLFHYYDKDFNNEADTPDNFQSRRPNTSFCFLDIRSPGLGDTAMYLCATSRDLGDREGNQPQHFGDGTRLSIL.

V is TRBV10-3 and J is TRBJ2-7; D is uncertain. The CDR3 extends over 13 amino acids. Germline loops: CDR1 ENHRY, CDR2 SYGVKD. With 7 bases removed from V and 0 bases from J, the gap between germline ends came to 10 bases. CDR3 nucleotides: TGTGCCATCAAGGAGACCCTCTCCTACGAGCAGTACTTC. It translates to CAIKETLSYEQYF.

The V call is TRBV27, the J call TRBJ2-5; D is unresolved. The CDR3 consists of 13 residues. CDR1 is MNHEY, CDR2 SMNVEV, per germline (reference sequence). V gave up 3 bases and J gave up 1 base, with 6 bases separating them. The CDR3 nucleotides read TGTGCCAGCAGTTTGAGCCTCCAAGAGACCCAGTACTTC. As protein: CASSLSLQETQYF.

The V gene is TRBV9, the J gene TRBJ2-7; 11 nucleotides line up with TRBD2. Trimming removed 7 bases from V and 3 bases from J; junction bases left unmatched: 0. This CDR3 spans 12 amino acids. CDR1 SGDLS and CDR2 YYNGEE come from the germline V gene. CDR3 nucleotide sequence: TGTGCCAGCGGGACTAGCGGCTACGAGCAGTACTTC. Translating gives CASGTSGYEQYF.

The chain employs TRBV29-1 and TRBJ2-2, with TRBD1 matching 7 bases. CDR1 is SQVTM and CDR2 is ANQGSEA in the germline V gene. The CDR3 length is 14 residues. V lost 7 bases to trimming and J lost 6 bases; unmatched junction nucleotides: 11. The CDR3 region is CSAMNRGRAGELFF. In DNA, the CDR3 is TGCAGCGCCATGAACAGGGGTAGAGCCGGGGAGCTGTTTTTT.

This clone was seen more than once but under ten times. The V and J genes are TRBV12-5 and TRBJ1-1; a weak D match, TRBD1 (5 bases). CDR3 size: 11 residues. V lost 6 bases and J lost 7, with 9 bases in between. Germline CDR1 reads LGHNT; CDR2 reads FRNRAP. The DNA for the CDR3 is TGTGCTAGTGGAGACAGCTATGAAGCTTTCTTT. This gives the protein CASGDSYEAFF.

Here the CDR3 reads CASSEDRWVAVNTGELFF. The CDR3 DNA is TGTGCCAGCAGTGAAGATCGTTGGGTGGCAGTGAACACCGGGGAGCTGTTTTTT. V and J are TRBV6-1 and TRBJ2-2; D is unresolved. V gave up 1 base and J gave up 1 base, with 16 bases separating them. Germline V CDR1 and CDR2: MNHNS, SASEGT. The CDR3 extends over 18 amino acids.

This rearrangement joins TRBV2 to TRBJ2-7; 7 bases are shared with TRBD1. This CDR3 has 16 amino acids. Germline lookup yields CDR1 SNHLY and CDR2 FYNNEI. The V segment lost 5 bases and the J segment 2 bases; nucleotides outside the gene matches: 12. For the CDR3, the DNA is TGTGCCAGCAGTACCCACGACAGGGCCCCCACCTACGAGCAGTACTTC. Protein sequence: CASSTHDRAPTYEQYF.

V is TRBV10-3 and J is TRBJ2-5; 7 bases agree with TRBD2. Gene TRBJ2-7 matches the end of the DNA better, so the J call may be wrong. Germline V gives CDR1 ENHRY, CDR2 SYGVKD. The CDR3 has 16 residues. CDR3 bases: TGTGCCATCAGTGATCCGGGGCGGGAGATGACCTACGAGCAGTACTTC. This translates into CAISDPGREMTYEQYF.

The rearrangement links TRBV2 to TRBJ1-1, with D uncertain. The CDR3 extends over 13 amino acids. V gave up 7 bases and J gave up 1 base, with 10 bases separating them. The germline gives CDR1 SNHLY, CDR2 FYNNEI. The CDR3 region is CASIGPGNTEAFF. Here the CDR3 DNA reads TGTGCCAGCATAGGGCCGGGGAACACTGAAGCTTTCTTT.

This clone appeared once. The chain has TRBV13 and TRBJ2-5; possible D gene TRBD2, 8 bases. This CDR3 spans 15 amino acids. CDR1 and CDR2 from the germline V gene are PRHDT and FYEKMQ (reference sequence). Trimming stripped 0 bases from V and 7 bases from J, with 15 bases between. The CDR3 reads CASSLGREGARTQYF. The CDR3 DNA follows: TGTGCCAGCAGCTTAGGCCGGGAGGGGGCCCGGACCCAGTACTTC.

This sequence joins TRBV27 and TRBJ2-7; no reliable D call. V was shortened by 3 bases and J by 7 bases, with 13 bases between the two germline ends. The CDR3 is made up of 13 amino acids. CDR1 and CDR2 (germline): MNHEY, SMNVEV (reference sequence). The CDR3 protein is CASSFGNPSEQYF. CDR3 nucleotides: TGTGCCAGCAGTTTTGGTAATCCCTCTGAGCAGTACTTC.

This clone came up once. This rearrangement joins TRBV6-1 to TRBJ2-3; D remains ambiguous. Germline V gene data show CDR1 as MNHNS and CDR2 as SASEGT. CDR3 length equals 15 residues. V lost 7 bases and J 4 bases, leaving 18 bases between the germline ends. The CDR3 DNA follows: TGTGCCAGCATCCCCGGGTGGGGTTTGGCAGATACGCAGTATTTT. Amino acid sequence: CASIPGWGLADTQYF.

The chain has TRBV11-3 and TRBJ2-1; D assignment may be TRBD1 or TRBD2 (5 bases each). The germline CDR1 and CDR2 sequences are SGHNT and YENEEA. This CDR3 region has 14 residues. Trimming removed 3 bases from V and 5 bases from J, with 11 bases in between. The CDR3 nucleotides read TGTGCCAGCAGCTTCGGGCAGGGAGACAATGAGCAGTTCTTC. It codes for CASSFGQGDNEQFF.

The rearrangement uses TRBV4-1 and TRBJ2-7; unclear D gene. Germline CDR1 reads MGHRA; CDR2 reads YSYEKL. This CDR3 is built from 14 residues. V dropped 1 base and J dropped 4 bases, with 11 bases sitting between them. CDR3 in amino acids: CASSQVEAGYEQYF. The CDR3 DNA sequence: TGCGCCAGCAGCCAAGTTGAGGCCGGATACGAGCAGTACTTC.

The chain is built from TRBV30 and TRBJ2-2; TRBD1 is a possible D gene (6 bases). Deletions cut 0 bases from V and 6 bases from J, with 8 bases between. This CDR3 is built from 13 residues. In germline, CDR1 is GTSNPN, CDR2 SVGIG (reference sequence). The CDR3 is CAWSVGAPGELFF. The CDR3 DNA is TGTGCCTGGAGTGTGGGGGCGCCCGGGGAGCTGTTTTTT.